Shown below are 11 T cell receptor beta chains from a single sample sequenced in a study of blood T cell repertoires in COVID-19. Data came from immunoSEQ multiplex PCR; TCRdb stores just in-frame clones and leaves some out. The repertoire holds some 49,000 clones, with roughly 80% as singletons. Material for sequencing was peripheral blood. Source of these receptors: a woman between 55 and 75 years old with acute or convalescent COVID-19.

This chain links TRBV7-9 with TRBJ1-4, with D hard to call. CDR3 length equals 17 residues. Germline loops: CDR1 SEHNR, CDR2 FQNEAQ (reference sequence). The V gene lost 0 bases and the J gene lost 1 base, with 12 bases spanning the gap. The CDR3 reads CASSLASGDGTNEKLFF. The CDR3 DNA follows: TGTGCCAGCAGCTTAGCGAGCGGTGATGGAACTAATGAAAAACTGTTTTTT.

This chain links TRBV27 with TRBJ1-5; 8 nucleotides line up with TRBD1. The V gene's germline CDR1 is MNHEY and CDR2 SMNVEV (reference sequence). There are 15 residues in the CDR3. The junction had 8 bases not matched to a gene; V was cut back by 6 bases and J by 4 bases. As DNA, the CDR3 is TGTGCCAGCAGACGCGCAGGGGGCGGGAATCAGCCCCAGCATTTT. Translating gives CASRRAGGGNQPQHF.

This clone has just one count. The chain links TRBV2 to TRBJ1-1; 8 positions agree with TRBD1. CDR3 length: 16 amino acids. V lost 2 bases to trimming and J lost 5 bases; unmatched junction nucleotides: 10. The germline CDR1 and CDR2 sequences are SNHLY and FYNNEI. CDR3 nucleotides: TGTGCCAGCAGTGAAATGATCTACAGGGGGGGGACTGAAGCTTTCTTT. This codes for CASSEMIYRGGTEAFF.

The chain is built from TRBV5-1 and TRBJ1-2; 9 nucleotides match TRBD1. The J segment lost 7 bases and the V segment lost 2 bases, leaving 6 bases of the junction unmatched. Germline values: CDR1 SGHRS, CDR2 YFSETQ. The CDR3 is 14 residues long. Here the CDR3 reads CASSFADRGFGYTF. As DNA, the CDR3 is TGCGCCAGCAGCTTCGCCGACAGGGGGTTTGGCTACACCTTC.

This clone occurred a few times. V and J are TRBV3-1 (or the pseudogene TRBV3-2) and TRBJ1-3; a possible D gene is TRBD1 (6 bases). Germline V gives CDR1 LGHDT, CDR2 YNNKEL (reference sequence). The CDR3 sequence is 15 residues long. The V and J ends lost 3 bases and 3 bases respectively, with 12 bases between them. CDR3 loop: CASSQGGGVGNTIYF. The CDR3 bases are TGTGCCAGCAGCCAGGGTGGGGGCGTTGGAAACACCATATATTTT.

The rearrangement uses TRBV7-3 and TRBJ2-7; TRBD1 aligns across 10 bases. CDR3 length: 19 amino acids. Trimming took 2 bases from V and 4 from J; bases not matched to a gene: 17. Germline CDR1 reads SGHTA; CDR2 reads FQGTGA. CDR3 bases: TGTGCCAGCAGCTTATCAAACCCTCCTCGGGACAGGGGAGCATACGAGCAGTACTTC. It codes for CASSLSNPPRDRGAYEQYF.

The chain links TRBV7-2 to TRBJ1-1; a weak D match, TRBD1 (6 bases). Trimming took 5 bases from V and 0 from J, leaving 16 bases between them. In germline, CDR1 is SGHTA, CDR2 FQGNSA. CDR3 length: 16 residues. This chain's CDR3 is CASSPQPTGLNTEAFF. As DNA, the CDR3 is TGTGCCAGCAGCCCCCAACCCACAGGGCTGAACACTGAAGCTTTCTTT.

CDR3 in amino acids: CSSRAGNTEAFF. The CDR3, as DNA: TGCAGCTCCAGGGCCGGGAACACTGAAGCTTTCTTT. The chain carries TRBV29-1 and TRBJ1-1; a weak D match, TRBD1 (5 bases). Germline V lookup: CDR1 SQVTM, CDR2 ANQGSEA. V was pared by 8 bases and J by 1 base, with 11 bases between. There are 12 residues in the CDR3.

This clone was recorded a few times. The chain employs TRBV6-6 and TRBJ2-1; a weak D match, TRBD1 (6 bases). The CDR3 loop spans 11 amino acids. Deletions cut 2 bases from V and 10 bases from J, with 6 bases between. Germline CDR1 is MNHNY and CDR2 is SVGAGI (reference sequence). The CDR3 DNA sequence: TGTGCCAGCAGTTACGACAGGGAGCAGTTCTTC. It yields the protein CASSYDREQFF.

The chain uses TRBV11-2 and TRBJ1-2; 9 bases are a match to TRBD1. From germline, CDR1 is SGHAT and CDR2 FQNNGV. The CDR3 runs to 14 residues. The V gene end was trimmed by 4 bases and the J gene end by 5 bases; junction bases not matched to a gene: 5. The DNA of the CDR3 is TGTGCCAGCAGCTCCGGGACAGGGCCGTATGGCTACACCTTC. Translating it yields CASSSGTGPYGYTF.

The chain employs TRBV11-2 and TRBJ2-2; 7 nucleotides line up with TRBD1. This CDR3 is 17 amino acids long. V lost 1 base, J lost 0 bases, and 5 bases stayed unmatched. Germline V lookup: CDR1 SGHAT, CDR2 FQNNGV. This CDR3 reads CASSLVIGTANTGELFF. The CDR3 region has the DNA TGTGCCAGCAGCTTAGTTATCGGGACAGCGAACACCGGGGAGCTGTTTTTT. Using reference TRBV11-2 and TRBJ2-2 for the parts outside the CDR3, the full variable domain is EAGVAQSPRYKIIEKRQSVAFWCNPISGHATLYWYQQILGQGPKLLIQFQNNGVVDDSQLPKDRFSAERLKGVDSTLKIQPAKLEDSAVYLCASSLVIGTANTGELFFGEGSRLTVL.